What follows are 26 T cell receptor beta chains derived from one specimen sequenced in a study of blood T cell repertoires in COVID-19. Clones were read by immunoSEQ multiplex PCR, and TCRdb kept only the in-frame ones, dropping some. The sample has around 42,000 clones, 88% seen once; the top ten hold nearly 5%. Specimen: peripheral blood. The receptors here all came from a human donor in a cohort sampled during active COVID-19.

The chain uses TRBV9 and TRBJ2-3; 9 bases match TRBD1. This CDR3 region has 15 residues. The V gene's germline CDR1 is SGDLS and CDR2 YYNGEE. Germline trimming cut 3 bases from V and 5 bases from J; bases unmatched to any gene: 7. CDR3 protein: CASSDPGQGVDTQYF. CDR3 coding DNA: TGTGCCAGCAGCGACCCGGGACAGGGAGTAGATACGCAGTATTTT.

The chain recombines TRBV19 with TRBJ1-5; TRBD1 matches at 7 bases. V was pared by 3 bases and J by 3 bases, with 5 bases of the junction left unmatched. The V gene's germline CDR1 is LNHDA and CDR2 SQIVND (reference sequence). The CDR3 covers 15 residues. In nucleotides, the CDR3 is TGTGCCAGTAGTATCTCGGACAGGCTCAATCAGCCCCAGCATTTT. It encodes CASSISDRLNQPQHF.

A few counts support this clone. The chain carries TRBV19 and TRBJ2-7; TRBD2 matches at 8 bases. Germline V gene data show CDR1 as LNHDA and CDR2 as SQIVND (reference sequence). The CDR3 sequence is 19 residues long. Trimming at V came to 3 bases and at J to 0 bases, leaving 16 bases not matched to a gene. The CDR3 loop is CASSMGLAGWVENSYEQYF. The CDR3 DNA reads TGTGCCAGTAGTATGGGCCTAGCGGGCTGGGTAGAGAACTCCTACGAGCAGTACTTC.

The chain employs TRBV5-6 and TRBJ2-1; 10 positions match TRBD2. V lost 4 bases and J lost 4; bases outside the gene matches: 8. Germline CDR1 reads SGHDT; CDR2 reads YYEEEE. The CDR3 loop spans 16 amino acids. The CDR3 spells CASSRTGTSVYNEQFF. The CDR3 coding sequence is TGTGCCAGCAGCAGAACCGGGACTAGCGTTTACAATGAGCAGTTCTTC.

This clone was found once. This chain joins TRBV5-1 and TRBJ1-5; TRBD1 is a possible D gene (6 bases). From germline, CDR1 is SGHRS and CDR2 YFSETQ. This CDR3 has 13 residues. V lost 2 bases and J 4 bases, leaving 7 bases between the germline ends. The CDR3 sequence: CASSLDRNQPQHF. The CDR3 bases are TGCGCCAGCAGCTTAGACAGGAATCAGCCCCAGCATTTT.

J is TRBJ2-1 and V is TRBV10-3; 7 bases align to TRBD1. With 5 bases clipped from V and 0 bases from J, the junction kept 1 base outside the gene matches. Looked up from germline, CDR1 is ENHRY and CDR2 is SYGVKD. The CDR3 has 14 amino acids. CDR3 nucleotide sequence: TGTGCCATCAGTAGACAGGGCTCCTACAATGAGCAGTTCTTC. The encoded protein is CAISRQGSYNEQFF.

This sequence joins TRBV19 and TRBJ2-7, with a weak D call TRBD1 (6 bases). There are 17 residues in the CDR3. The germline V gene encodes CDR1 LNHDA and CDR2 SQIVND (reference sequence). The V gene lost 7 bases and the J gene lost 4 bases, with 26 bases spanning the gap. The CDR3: CASTKPGGQIHRYEQYF. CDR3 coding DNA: TGTGCCAGTACTAAACCCGGCGGACAGATCCATCGGTACGAGCAGTACTTC.

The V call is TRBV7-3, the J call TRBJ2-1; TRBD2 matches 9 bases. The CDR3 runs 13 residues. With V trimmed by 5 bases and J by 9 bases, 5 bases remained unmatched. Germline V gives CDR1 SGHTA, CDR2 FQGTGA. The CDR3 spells CASSLTTSGEQFF. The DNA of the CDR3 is TGTGCCAGCAGCCTCACGACTAGCGGTGAGCAGTTCTTC.

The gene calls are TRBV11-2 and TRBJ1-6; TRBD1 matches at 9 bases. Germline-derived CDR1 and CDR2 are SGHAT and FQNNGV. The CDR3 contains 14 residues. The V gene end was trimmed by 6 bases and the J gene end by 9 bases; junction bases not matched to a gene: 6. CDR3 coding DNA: TGTGCCAGCAGTATACCGGGACAGGGTTCACCCCTCCACTTT. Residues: CASSIPGQGSPLHF.

CDR3 protein: CASSVTGENSPLHF. CDR3 DNA sequence: TGTGCCAGCTCAGTGACAGGGGAGAATTCACCCCTCCACTTT. This sequence joins TRBV18 and TRBJ1-6; TRBD1 matches at 8 bases. Trimming at V came to 5 bases and at J to 7 bases, leaving 4 bases not matched to a gene. The germline CDR1 and CDR2 sequences are KGHSH and LQKENI. This CDR3 has 14 amino acids.

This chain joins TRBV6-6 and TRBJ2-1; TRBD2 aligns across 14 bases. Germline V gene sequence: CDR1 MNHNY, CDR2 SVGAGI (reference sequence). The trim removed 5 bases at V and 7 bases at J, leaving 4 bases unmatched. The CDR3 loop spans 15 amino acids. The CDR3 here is CASSPWTSGRNEQFF. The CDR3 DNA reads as TGTGCCAGCAGTCCCTGGACTAGCGGGAGGAATGAGCAGTTCTTC.

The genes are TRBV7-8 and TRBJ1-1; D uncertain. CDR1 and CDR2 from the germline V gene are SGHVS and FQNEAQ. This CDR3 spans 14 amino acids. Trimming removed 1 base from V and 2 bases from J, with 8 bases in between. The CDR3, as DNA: TGTGCCAGCAGCTTAGACGGGTATAACACTGAAGCTTTCTTT. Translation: CASSLDGYNTEAFF.

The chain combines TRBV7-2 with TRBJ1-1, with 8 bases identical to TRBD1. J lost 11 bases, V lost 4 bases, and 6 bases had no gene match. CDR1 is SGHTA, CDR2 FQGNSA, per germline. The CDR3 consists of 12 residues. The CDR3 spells CASSWRDRYAFF. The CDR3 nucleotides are TGTGCCAGCAGCTGGCGGGACAGGTATGCTTTCTTT.

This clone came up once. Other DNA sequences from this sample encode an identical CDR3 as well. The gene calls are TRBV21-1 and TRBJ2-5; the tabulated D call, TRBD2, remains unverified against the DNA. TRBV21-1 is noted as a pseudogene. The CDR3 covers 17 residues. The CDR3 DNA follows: TGTGCCAGCAGCGGGGGGGGTCTAGCGGGATTTTGGGAGACCCAGTACTTC. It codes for CASSGGGLAGFWETQYF.

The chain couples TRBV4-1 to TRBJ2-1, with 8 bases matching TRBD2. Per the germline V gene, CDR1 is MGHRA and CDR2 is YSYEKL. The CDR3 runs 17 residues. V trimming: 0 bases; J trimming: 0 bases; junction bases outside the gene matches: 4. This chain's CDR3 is CASSQEKRESSYNEQFF. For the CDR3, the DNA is TGCGCCAGCAGCCAAGAGAAGCGGGAGAGCTCCTACAATGAGCAGTTCTTC.

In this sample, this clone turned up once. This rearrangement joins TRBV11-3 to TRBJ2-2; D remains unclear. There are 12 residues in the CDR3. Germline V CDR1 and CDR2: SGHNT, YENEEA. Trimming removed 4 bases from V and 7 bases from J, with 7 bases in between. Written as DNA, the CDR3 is TGTGCCAGCAGCTCACTCCGCGGGGAGCTGTTTTTT. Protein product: CASSSLRGELFF.

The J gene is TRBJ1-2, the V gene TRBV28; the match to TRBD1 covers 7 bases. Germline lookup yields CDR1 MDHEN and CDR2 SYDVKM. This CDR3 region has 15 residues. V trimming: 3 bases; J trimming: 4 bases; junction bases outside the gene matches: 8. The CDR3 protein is CASSFSGTATYGYTF. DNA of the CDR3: TGTGCCAGCAGTTTCTCCGGGACAGCAACCTATGGCTACACCTTC.

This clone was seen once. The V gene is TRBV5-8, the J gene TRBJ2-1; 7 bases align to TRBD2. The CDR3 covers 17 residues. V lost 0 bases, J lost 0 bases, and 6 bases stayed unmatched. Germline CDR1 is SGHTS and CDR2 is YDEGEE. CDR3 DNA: TGTGCCAGCAGCTTGGGGCTAGCGGTATACTCCTACAATGAGCAGTTCTTC. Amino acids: CASSLGLAVYSYNEQFF.

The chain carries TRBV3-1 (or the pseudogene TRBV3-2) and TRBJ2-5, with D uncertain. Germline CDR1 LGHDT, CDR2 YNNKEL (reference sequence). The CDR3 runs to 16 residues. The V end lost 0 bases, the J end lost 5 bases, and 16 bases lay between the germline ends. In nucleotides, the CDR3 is TGTGCCAGCAGCCAAGATCGTTCAGGCCTTTCGGAGACCCAGTACTTC. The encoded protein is CASSQDRSGLSETQYF.

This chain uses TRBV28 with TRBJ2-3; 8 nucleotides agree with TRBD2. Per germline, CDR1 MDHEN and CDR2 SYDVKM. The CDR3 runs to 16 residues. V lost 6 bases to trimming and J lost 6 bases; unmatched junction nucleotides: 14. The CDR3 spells CASSPGGGSSRDTQYF. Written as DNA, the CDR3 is TGTGCCAGCAGCCCCGGGGGGGGGAGTTCCCGCGATACGCAGTATTTT.

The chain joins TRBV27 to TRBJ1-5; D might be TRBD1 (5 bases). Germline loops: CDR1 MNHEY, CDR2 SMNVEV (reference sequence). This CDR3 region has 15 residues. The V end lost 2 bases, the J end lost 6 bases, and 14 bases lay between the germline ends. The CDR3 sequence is CASSLGGVVGQPQHF. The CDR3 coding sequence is TGTGCCAGCAGTTTAGGGGGGGTAGTAGGTCAGCCCCAGCATTTT.

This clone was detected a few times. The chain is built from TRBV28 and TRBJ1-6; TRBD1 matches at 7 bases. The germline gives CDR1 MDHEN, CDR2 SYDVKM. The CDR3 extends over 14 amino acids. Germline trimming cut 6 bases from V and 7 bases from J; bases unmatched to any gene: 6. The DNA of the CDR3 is TGTGCCAGCAGGACAGGGAAGCGGAATTCACCCCTCCACTTT. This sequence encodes CASRTGKRNSPLHF.

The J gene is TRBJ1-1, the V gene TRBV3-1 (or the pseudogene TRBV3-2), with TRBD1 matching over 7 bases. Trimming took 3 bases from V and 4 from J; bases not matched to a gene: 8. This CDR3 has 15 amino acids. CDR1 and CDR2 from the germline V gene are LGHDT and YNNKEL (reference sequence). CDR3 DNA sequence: TGTGCCAGCAGCCAGGTTGACAGGGTCGTCACTGAAGCTTTCTTT. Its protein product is CASSQVDRVVTEAFF.

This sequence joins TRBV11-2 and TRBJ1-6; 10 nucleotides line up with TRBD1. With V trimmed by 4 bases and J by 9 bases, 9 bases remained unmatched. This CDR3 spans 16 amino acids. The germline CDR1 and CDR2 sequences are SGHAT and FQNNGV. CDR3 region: CASSSGGTGDSSPLHF. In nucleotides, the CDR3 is TGTGCCAGCAGCTCAGGGGGGACAGGGGATTCTTCACCCCTCCACTTT.

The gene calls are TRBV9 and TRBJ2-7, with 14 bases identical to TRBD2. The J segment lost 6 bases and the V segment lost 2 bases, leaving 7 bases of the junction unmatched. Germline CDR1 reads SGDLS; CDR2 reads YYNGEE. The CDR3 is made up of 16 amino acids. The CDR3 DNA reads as TGTGCCAGCAGCGTCGGGACTAGCGGGAGCCTAGCCGAGCAGTACTTC. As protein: CASSVGTSGSLAEQYF.

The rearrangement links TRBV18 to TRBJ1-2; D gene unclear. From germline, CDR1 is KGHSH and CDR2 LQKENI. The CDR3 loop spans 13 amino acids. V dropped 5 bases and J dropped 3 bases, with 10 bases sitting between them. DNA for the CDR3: TGTGCCAGCTCAGCTGGACTGGACTATGGCTACACCTTC. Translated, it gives CASSAGLDYGYTF.